This T cell receptor (beta chain) was captured in a study of somatic mutations in cytotoxic T cells in rheumatoid arthritis. Concerning this clone: Its antigen is currently unknown.

Germline CDR1 and CDR2: SGDLS and YYNGEE. CDR3 length: 15 amino acids. The V segment lost 0 bases and the J segment 3 bases; nucleotides outside the gene matches: 3. Study results and caveats: A largest CD8+ clone above 20% of CD8+ cells occurred in about an eighth of the 65 patients. Compared with age-matched healthy controls, rheumatoid arthritis patients did not differ significantly in CD8+ T-cell clonality.

The assay was immunoSEQ multiplex PCR, and TCRdb's table has in-frame clones only and misses some. Found here are 6,500 to 9,000 clones, 70% to 80% of them singletons; the top ten hold roughly two fifths. The sequenced sample was CD8+ T cells sorted from blood. This receptor was identified in an adult with rheumatoid arthritis. The chain has TRBV9 and TRBJ2-3, with 8 bases identical to TRBD1. CDR3 sequence reads: CASSVEDRETDTQYF. As DNA, the CDR3 is TGTGCCAGCAGCGTAGAGGACAGGGAAACAGATACGCAGTATTTT.